These 17 T cell receptor beta chains were sequenced from one sample in a study of CXCR3-negative and CXCR3-positive naive CD8 T cells. No antigen has been assigned to these receptors. The study made its TRB cDNA libraries by 5' RACE, adding UMI labels. TCRdb derives one entry per CDR3 protein from the 5' RACE reads, leaving out DNA. Here the sample table reports some 120,000 distinct CDR3 sequences. Study-wide results and limits: The TRB CDR3s that CXCR3-positive naive cells carried were more hydrophobic than those of CXCR3-negative naive cells.

The source material was naive CXCR3+ CD8+ T cells from blood. Stated subset: CD45RO-CCR7+CD27+CD95- naive CD8+ T cells expressing CXCR3 (TNR3+). These receptors were taken from a human donor in good health. Some clones in this sample may be carry-over from other donors' samples.

This chain joins TRBV2 and TRBJ2-3; with no DNA, the TCRdb D assignment of TRBD1 cannot be verified. Germline-derived CDR1 and CDR2 are SNHLY and FYNNEI. There are 16 residues in the CDR3. The CDR3 loop is CASMHRDRVSTDTQYF.

This chain uses TRBV15 with TRBJ2-3; TCRdb proposes TRBD1, but this gene call is untestable without DNA. CDR3 length: 15 amino acids. Looked up from germline, CDR1 is LNHNV and CDR2 is YYDKDF (reference sequence). CDR3 protein: CATAGTGDGGDTQYF.

The genes are TRBV27 and TRBJ2-7. Germline V gene sequence: CDR1 MNHEY, CDR2 SMNVEV (reference sequence). CDR3 length equals 14 residues. The CDR3 sequence: CASSFASSSYEQYF.

The chain employs TRBV12-3 or TRBV12-4 and TRBJ2-7. The length of the CDR3 is 11 residues. CDR3 amino acids: CASSGSHEQYF.

The rearrangement uses TRBV15 and TRBJ2-5; TCRdb proposes TRBD2, but this gene call is untestable without DNA. The length of the CDR3 is 13 residues. Per the germline V gene, CDR1 is LNHNV and CDR2 is YYDKDF (reference sequence). CDR3 protein: CATSGRVLETQYF.

J is TRBJ2-5 and V is TRBV7-2; TCRdb gives TRBD2 as the D gene, but with no DNA this cannot be confirmed. The germline CDR1 and CDR2 sequences are SGHTA and FQGNSA. The CDR3 has 17 amino acids. The CDR3 spells CASSSIGLAGSQETQYF. The complete variable domain, with remaining parts taken from reference TRBV7-2 and TRBJ2-5, reads GAGVSQSPSNKVTEKGKDVELRCDPISGHTALYWYRQSLGQGLEFLIYFQGNSAPDKSGLPSDRFSAERTGGSVSTLTIQRTQQEDSAVYLCASSSIGLAGSQETQYFGPGTRLLVL.

The rearrangement links TRBV6-5 to TRBJ1-1; the TCRdb call, TRBD1, lacks DNA for checking. The CDR3 sequence is 14 residues long. CDR1 is MNHEY, CDR2 SVGAGI, per germline. The CDR3 protein is CASSYTKGGTEVFF.

V usage is TRBV7-6 and J usage is TRBJ2-1; TCRdb reports TRBD2, a call that lacks DNA to check it against. The CDR3 loop spans 16 amino acids. Germline loops: CDR1 SGHVS, CDR2 FNYEAQ. CDR3 region: CASSPGLAQSYNEQFF.

V and J are TRBV14 and TRBJ1-1; the TCRdb D gene call, TRBD1, has no DNA to confirm it. Germline lookup yields CDR1 SGHDN and CDR2 FVKESK. The CDR3 spans 16 residues. Here the CDR3 reads CASSRGQNLYYTEAFF.

The chain links TRBV7-9 to TRBJ1-3. Germline loops: CDR1 SEHNR, CDR2 FQNEAQ (reference sequence). The CDR3 runs 16 residues. CDR3 sequence: CASSLNAAASGNTIYF.

The genes are TRBV7-2 and TRBJ2-6. The germline V gene has CDR1 SGHTA and CDR2 FQGNSA. The CDR3 sequence is 16 residues long. The CDR3 here is CASSLPRSSGANVLTF.

The V and J genes are TRBV9 and TRBJ2-2; TCRdb outputs TRBD2, but without DNA this stays unchecked. The CDR3 length is 15 residues. Germline CDR1 reads SGDLS; CDR2 reads YYNGEE. The CDR3 here is CASSAGGGITGELFF.

The CDR3 is CASSFGTSAYEQYF. J is TRBJ2-7 and V is TRBV5-1; TCRdb's assignment of TRBD2 cannot be checked, as there is no DNA. The CDR3 sequence is 14 residues long. Per the germline V gene, CDR1 is SGHRS and CDR2 is YFSETQ.

The V gene is TRBV28, the J gene TRBJ2-1; the TCRdb D gene call, TRBD2, has no DNA to confirm it. Germline loops: CDR1 MDHEN, CDR2 SYDVKM. The CDR3 runs 15 residues. CDR3 loop: CASSFRGPSHNEQFF.

This sequence joins TRBV27 and TRBJ2-7; the D call of TRBD1 rests on TCRdb alone, since no DNA is present to check it. The CDR3 is 13 residues long. Germline assignment: CDR1 MNHEY and CDR2 SMNVEV (reference sequence). CDR3 loop: CASSIRDNYEQYF.

The V and J genes are TRBV5-6 and TRBJ1-1. Germline CDR1 SGHDT, CDR2 YYEEEE. This CDR3 region has 14 residues. The CDR3 sequence is CASTLEFVGTEAFF.

The chain employs TRBV14 and TRBJ1-2. Germline CDR1 reads SGHDN; CDR2 reads FVKESK. CDR3 length equals 14 residues. The CDR3 is CASSPTEIFYGYTF.